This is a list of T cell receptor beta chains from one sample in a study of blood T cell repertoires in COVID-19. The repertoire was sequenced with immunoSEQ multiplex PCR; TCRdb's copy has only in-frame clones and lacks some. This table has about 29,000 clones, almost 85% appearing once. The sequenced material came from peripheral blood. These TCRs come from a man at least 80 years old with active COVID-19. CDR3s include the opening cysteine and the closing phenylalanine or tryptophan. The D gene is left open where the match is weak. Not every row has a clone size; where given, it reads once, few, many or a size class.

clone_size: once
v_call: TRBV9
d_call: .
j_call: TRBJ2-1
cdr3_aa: CASSVGDASSYNEQFF
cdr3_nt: TGTGCCAGCAGCGTTGGAGACGCCAGCTCCTACAATGAGCAGTTCTTC

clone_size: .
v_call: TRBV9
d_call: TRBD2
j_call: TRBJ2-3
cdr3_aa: CASSVSGGAIGDTQYF
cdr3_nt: TGTGCCAGCAGCGTTAGCGGGGGGGCGATCGGAGATACGCAGTATTTT

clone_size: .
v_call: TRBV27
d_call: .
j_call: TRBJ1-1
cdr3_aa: CASSYFRGNTEAFF
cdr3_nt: TGTGCCAGCAGTTACTTCCGGGGGAACACTGAAGCTTTCTTT

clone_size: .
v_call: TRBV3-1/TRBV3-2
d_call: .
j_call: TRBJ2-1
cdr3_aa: CASSQDQGLAFEQFF
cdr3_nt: TGTGCCAGCAGCCAAGATCAGGGTCTAGCGTTTGAGCAGTTCTTC

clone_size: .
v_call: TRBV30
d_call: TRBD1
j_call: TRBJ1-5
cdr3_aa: CAWSPGQGAYQPQHF
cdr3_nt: TGTGCCTGGAGCCCGGGGCAGGGGGCTTATCAGCCCCAGCATTTT

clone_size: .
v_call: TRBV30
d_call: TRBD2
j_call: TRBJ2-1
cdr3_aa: CAWTRLAGGREQFF
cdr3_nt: TGTGCCTGGACGAGACTAGCGGGGGGGCGTGAGCAGTTCTTC

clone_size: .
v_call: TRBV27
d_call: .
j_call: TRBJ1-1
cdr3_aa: CASSLSWDTTRKNTEAFF
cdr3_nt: TGTGCCAGCAGTTTATCGTGGGACACAACACGGAAGAACACTGAAGCTTTCTTT

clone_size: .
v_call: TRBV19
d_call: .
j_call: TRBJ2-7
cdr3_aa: CASSVTRFYEQYF
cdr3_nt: TGTGCCAGTAGTGTCACTAGATTCTACGAGCAGTACTTC

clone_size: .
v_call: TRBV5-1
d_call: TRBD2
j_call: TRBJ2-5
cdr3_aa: CASSTGTSGDQETQYF
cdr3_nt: TGCGCCAGCAGCACAGGGACTAGCGGGGATCAAGAGACCCAGTACTTC

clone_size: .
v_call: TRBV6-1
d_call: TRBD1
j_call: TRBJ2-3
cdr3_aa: CASSEGTGSWGIADTQYF
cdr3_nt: TGTGCCAGCAGTGAAGGGACAGGGTCTTGGGGCATAGCAGATACGCAGTATTTT

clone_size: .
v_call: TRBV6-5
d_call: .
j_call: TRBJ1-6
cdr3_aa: CASRGGSYNSPLHF
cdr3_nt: TGTGCCAGCAGGGGAGGATCCTATAATTCACCCCTCCACTTT

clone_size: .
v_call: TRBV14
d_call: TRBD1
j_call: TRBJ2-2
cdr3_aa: CASSRTGHGELFF
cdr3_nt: TGTGCCAGCAGCCGGACAGGGCACGGGGAGCTGTTTTTT

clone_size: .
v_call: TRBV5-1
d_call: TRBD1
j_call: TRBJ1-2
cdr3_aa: CASSLQGGSNYGYTF
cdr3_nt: TGCGCCAGCAGCTTACAGGGGGGATCTAACTATGGCTACACCTTC

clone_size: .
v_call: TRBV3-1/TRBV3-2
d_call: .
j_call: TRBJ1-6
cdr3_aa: CASSQGARGKNSPLHF
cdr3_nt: TGTGCCAGCAGCCAAGGCGCCAGGGGAAAAAATTCACCCCTCCACTTT